The 10 T cell receptor beta chains in this list originate from one sample, sequenced in a study of beta chain features in type 1 diabetes. Investigators reverse transcribed all isolated RNA, so they sequenced expressed TCRB transcripts. Clones were read by immunoSEQ multiplex PCR, and TCRdb kept only the in-frame ones, dropping some. Of under 450,000 clones in the sample, around 14% are singletons; the top ten hold around 0.035%. Material for sequencing was naive CD4+ T cells from blood. These receptors came from a man under 40 in good health.

This chain links TRBV7-9 with TRBJ2-7, with D perhaps matching TRBD1 or TRBD2 (7 bases each). Between the trimmed V and J ends, which lost 5 bases and 4 bases, there was a span of 21 bases. The CDR3 is 16 residues long. The germline V gene has CDR1 SEHNR and CDR2 FQNEAQ (reference sequence). CDR3 sequence (DNA): TGTGCCAGCAGCCCCCTGGGGATCCAGGGGGGGTACGAGCAGTACTTC. It yields the protein CASSPLGIQGGYEQYF.

The rearrangement uses TRBV15 and TRBJ2-3, with D unresolved. V lost 5 bases and J 6 bases, leaving 15 bases between the germline ends. The CDR3 sequence is 14 residues long. The germline CDR1 and CDR2 sequences are LNHNV and YYDKDF (reference sequence). The CDR3 DNA reads as TGTGCCACCAGCCGTTCTAGAAGTGCGGATACGCAGTATTTT. Protein: CATSRSRSADTQYF.

This sequence joins TRBV7-6 and TRBJ1-1; unclear D gene. The CDR3 spans 15 residues. Germline-derived CDR1 and CDR2 are SGHVS and FNYEAQ. Trimming pared 0 bases from V and 7 bases from J, leaving 15 bases between. CDR3 in amino acids: CASSLALSRTGEAFF. CDR3 bases: TGTGCCAGCAGCTTAGCCCTAAGTAGGACGGGTGAAGCTTTCTTT.

The chain is built from TRBV5-1 and TRBJ2-7; D assignment may be TRBD1 or TRBD2 (5 bases each). Germline V CDR1 and CDR2: SGHRS, YFSETQ. V was clipped by 0 bases and J by 6 bases, with 10 bases between them. This CDR3 region has 13 residues. The CDR3 here is CASSLGPGSEQYV. Written as DNA, the CDR3 is TGCGCCAGCAGCTTGGGGCCAGGGAGCGAGCAGTACGTC.

This clone was observed a handful of times. The chain carries TRBV9 and TRBJ2-7, with TRBD2 identical over 11 bases. Germline V gene lookup returns CDR1 SGDLS and CDR2 YYNGEE. The V and J ends lost 3 bases and 3 bases, in that order; junction bases with no gene match: 2. The CDR3 spans 14 residues. The CDR3 is CASSEGLAVYEQYF. CDR3 coding DNA: TGTGCCAGCAGCGAGGGACTAGCGGTCTACGAGCAGTACTTC.

The chain is built from TRBV4-1 and TRBJ2-1; either TRBD1 or TRBD2 may fit D (6 bases each). From germline, CDR1 is MGHRA and CDR2 YSYEKL. Trimming removed 6 bases at V and 6 bases at J, with 18 bases between. This CDR3 is 15 amino acids long. For the CDR3, the DNA is TGCGCCAGCAGTCCTGGGGGGCAAAGAAGCAATGAGCAGTTCTTC. Its protein is CASSPGGQRSNEQFF.

This clone showed up just a few times. The chain joins TRBV7-2 to TRBJ2-7, with 8 bases that match TRBD1. In germline, CDR1 is SGHTA, CDR2 FQGNSA. V was pared by 1 base and J by 5 bases, with 7 bases of the junction left unmatched. This CDR3 is built from 15 residues. The CDR3 DNA sequence: TGTGCCAGCAGCTTAGAGGGACAGGCCTGGAACGAGCAGTACTTC. Translated, it gives CASSLEGQAWNEQYF.

In this sample, this clone turned up many times. The chain couples TRBV21-1 to TRBJ2-7. TRBV21-1 is a pseudogene segment. This CDR3 region has 8 residues. As DNA, the CDR3 is TGTGCCGTCTACGAGCAGTACGTC. This sequence encodes CAVYEQYV.

This clone was seen more than once but under ten times. DNA of the CDR3: TGTGCCAGCCGACCCACTCTGGGGGGGGCGAACACTGAAGCTTTCTTT. Translated, it gives CASRPTLGGANTEAFF. The chain is built from TRBV27 and TRBJ1-1, with a tentative D call TRBD1 (6 bases). This CDR3 contains 16 residues. CDR1 is MNHEY, CDR2 SMNVEV, per germline (reference sequence). Deletions cut 8 bases from V and 1 base from J, with 20 bases between.

Details on this clone: The same CDR3 is also encoded by other DNA sequences in this sample. The CDR3 sequence is CASSVAGASYNEQFF. CDR3 DNA sequence: TGTGCCAGCAGCGTAGCGGGGGCCTCCTACAATGAGCAGTTCTTC. The gene calls are TRBV9 and TRBJ2-1, with D possibly called TRBD1 or TRBD2 (6 bases each). V was trimmed by 0 bases and J by 0 bases, leaving 7 bases between them. CDR3 size: 15 residues. Germline loops: CDR1 SGDLS, CDR2 YYNGEE.